A selection of T cell receptor beta chains follows, all from one sample in a study of T-cell memory formation after mild COVID-19. From the 5' RACE reads, TCRdb called clonotypes with MiXCR, one entry per CDR3 protein. The table includes 550,000 to 600,000 distinct CDR3 sequences, around a sixth detected once. Input material: PBMCs or a T cell subset sorted from them (not recorded which). These receptors were taken from an adult woman who had mild COVID-19 (a few samples of this study predate the infection). Cell type and time point are not known. The CDR3 runs from the conserved cysteine through the conserved F or W. Each record gives: V gene, D gene, clone size, J gene, CDR3 protein, CDR3 DNA. The D gene is left open where the match is weak. Clone size, where shown, is once, few, many, or a class for clones that have expanded.

>TRBV5-1|NA|few|TRBJ2-7
CASSLQNAYEQYF
TGCGCCAGCAGCTTGCAAAATGCCTACGAGCAGTACTTC
>TRBV5-5|NA|many|TRBJ2-1
CASSSVGEMYNEQFF
TGTGCCAGCAGTTCGGTCGGGGAAATGTACAATGAGCAGTTCTTC
>TRBV4-1|NA|NA|TRBJ1-4
CASRGEPGTNEKLFF
TGCGCCAGCAGGGGCGAGCCGGGAACTAATGAAAAACTGTTTTTT
>TRBV7-2|TRBD1|few|TRBJ2-7
CASSSQGGTGSYEQYF
TGTGCCAGCAGCTCCCAGGGCGGGACAGGGTCCTACGAGCAGTACTTC
>TRBV25-1|TRBD2|NA|TRBJ2-3
CASSELAGLTDTQYF
TGTGCCAGCAGTGAGCTAGCGGGGCTCACAGATACGCAGTATTTT
>TRBV11-3|TRBD1|many|TRBJ2-1
CASSIPGQGVYNEQFF
TGTGCCAGCAGCATCCCCGGACAGGGGGTCTACAATGAGCAGTTCTTC
>TRBV19|TRBD2|few|TRBJ2-7
CASSILGGSSYEQYF
TGTGCCAGTAGTATATTGGGCGGGAGCTCCTACGAGCAGTACTTC
>TRBV20-1|NA|NA|TRBJ1-1
CSARDLLVNTEAFF
TGCAGTGCTAGGGATCTCCTTGTGAACACTGAAGCTTTCTTT
>TRBV12-3/TRBV12-4|NA|NA|TRBJ2-3
CASISRRTDTQYF
TGTGCCAGCATCTCTAGGCGCACAGATACGCAGTATTTT
>TRBV3-1|TRBD2|few|TRBJ2-1
CASSQEAGGPYNEQFF
TGTGCCAGCAGCCAAGAGGCGGGGGGGCCCTACAATGAGCAGTTCTTC
>TRBV12-3/TRBV12-4|NA|few|TRBJ1-2
CASSDHYGYTF
TGTGCCAGCAGCGACCACTATGGCTACACCTTC
>TRBV9|TRBD1|many|TRBJ2-1
CASSPTGQGRNEQFF
TGTGCCAGCAGCCCTACGGGACAGGGGAGGAATGAGCAGTTCTTC
>TRBV20-1|TRBD2|NA|TRBJ2-3
CSARLAGGPIDTQYF
TGCAGTGCCAGACTAGCGGGAGGGCCTATAGATACGCAGTATTTT
>TRBV30|TRBD2|NA|TRBJ2-3
CACSGGASTQYF
TGTGCCTGTAGCGGGGGGGCGAGTACGCAGTATTTT
>TRBV6-5|NA|few|TRBJ1-2
CASSYGYPGGNYGYTF
TGTGCCAGCAGTTACGGTTACCCGGGGGGCAACTATGGCTACACCTTC
>TRBV4-1|TRBD2|NA|TRBJ2-1
CASSLTSGGVSYNEQFF
TGCGCCAGCAGCCTGACTAGCGGGGGGGTTTCCTACAATGAGCAGTTCTTC
>TRBV6-6|TRBD2|NA|TRBJ2-7
CASSYDLADKSGEQYF
TGTGCCAGCAGTTACGATCTAGCGGACAAGTCTGGGGAGCAGTACTTC
>TRBV5-1|NA|few|TRBJ2-2
CASSLGHSGSNTGELFF
TGCGCCAGCAGCTTGGGCCATAGCGGCTCGAACACCGGGGAGCTGTTTTTT
>TRBV7-8|NA|few|TRBJ1-5
CASSLVSSSGDQPQHF
TGTGCCAGCAGCTTAGTTAGTTCCTCGGGAGATCAGCCCCAGCATTTT
>TRBV6-5|NA|NA|TRBJ2-7
CASRLDGAPSRQYF
TGTGCCAGCAGACTTGACGGCGCCCCCAGTAGGCAGTACTTC
>TRBV27|NA|few|TRBJ2-5
CASSLSGGYEGQYF
TGTGCCAGCAGTTTATCGGGGGGCTACGAGGGCCAGTACTTC
>TRBV11-2|NA|few|TRBJ1-2
CASSFSGTYGYTF
TGTGCCAGCAGCTTCTCCGGGACCTATGGCTACACCTTC
>TRBV9|TRBD1|NA|TRBJ1-1
CASSVRGANTEAFF
TGTGCCAGCAGCGTCAGGGGGGCGAACACTGAAGCTTTCTTT
>TRBV20-1|TRBD1|NA|TRBJ1-1
CSARVIQGAGTEAFF
TGCAGTGCTAGAGTCATACAGGGGGCTGGCACTGAAGCTTTCTTT
>TRBV7-9|NA|few|TRBJ1-1
CASSQGYF
TGTGCCAGCAGCCAGGGATATTTT
>TRBV12-3/TRBV12-4|NA|few|TRBJ2-5
CASNGRGPGETQYF
TGTGCCAGCAACGGGCGGGGGCCCGGGGAGACCCAGTACTTC
>TRBV15|NA|few|TRBJ2-7
CATSRDRTVSYEQYF
TGTGCCACCAGCAGAGATAGGACAGTCTCCTACGAGCAGTACTTC
>TRBV7-9|TRBD1|few|TRBJ2-5
CASSRTGQIETQYF
TGTGCCAGCAGCCGGACAGGGCAGATAGAGACCCAGTACTTC
>TRBV9|NA|NA|TRBJ1-2
CASSPPDRPYGYTF
TGTGCCAGCAGCCCCCCCGACAGACCTTATGGCTACACCTTC
>TRBV18|NA|few|TRBJ2-7
CASSPGGIPHEQYF
TGTGCCAGCTCACCCGGGGGCATACCTCACGAGCAGTACTTC
>TRBV13|NA|NA|TRBJ2-7
CASSLVLDDEQYF
TGTGCCAGCAGCTTAGTCCTCGACGACGAGCAGTACTTC
>TRBV7-2|NA|many|TRBJ2-3
CASSFTGTDTQYF
TGTGCCAGCAGCTTCACCGGAACAGATACGCAGTATTTT
>TRBV12-3/TRBV12-4|TRBD2|NA|TRBJ2-7
CASNRGEGAYEQYF
TGTGCCAGCAATCGGGGGGAGGGAGCCTACGAGCAGTACTTC